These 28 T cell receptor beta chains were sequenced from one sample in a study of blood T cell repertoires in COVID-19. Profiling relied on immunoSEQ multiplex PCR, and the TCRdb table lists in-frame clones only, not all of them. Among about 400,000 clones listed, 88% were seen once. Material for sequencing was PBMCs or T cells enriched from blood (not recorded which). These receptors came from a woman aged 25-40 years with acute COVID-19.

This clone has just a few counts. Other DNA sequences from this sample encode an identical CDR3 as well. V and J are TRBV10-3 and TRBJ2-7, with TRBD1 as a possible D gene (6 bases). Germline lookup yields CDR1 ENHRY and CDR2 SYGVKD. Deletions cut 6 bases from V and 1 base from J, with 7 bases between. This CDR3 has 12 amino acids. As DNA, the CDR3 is TGTGCCATCAGACAGGGATCCTACGAGCAGTACTTC. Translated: CAIRQGSYEQYF.

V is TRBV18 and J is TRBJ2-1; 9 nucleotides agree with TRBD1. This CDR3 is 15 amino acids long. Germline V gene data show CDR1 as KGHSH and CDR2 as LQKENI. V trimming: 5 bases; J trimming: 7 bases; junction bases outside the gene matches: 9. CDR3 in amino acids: CASSTPGQGFNEQFF. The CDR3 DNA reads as TGTGCCAGCTCAACTCCGGGACAGGGATTTAATGAGCAGTTCTTC. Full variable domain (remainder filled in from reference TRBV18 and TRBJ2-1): NAGVMQNPRHLVRRRGQEARLRCSPMKGHSHVYWYRQLPEEGLKFMVYLQKENIIDESGMPKERFSAEFPKEGPSILRIQQVVRGDSAAYFCASSTPGQGFNEQFFGPGTRLTVL.

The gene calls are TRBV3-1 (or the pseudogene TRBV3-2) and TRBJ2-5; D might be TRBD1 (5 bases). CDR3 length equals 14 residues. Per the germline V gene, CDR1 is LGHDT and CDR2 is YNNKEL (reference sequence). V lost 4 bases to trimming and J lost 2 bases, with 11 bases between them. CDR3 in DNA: TGTGCCAGCAGCCGGCGACAGATGCAAGAGACCCAGTACTTC. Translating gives CASSRRQMQETQYF.

The CDR3: CASRTPDGEPQHF. In DNA form, the CDR3 reads TGTGCCAGCAGGACACCGGACGGGGAGCCCCAGCATTTT. The chain combines TRBV6-9 with TRBJ1-5; D ambiguous. The CDR3 has 13 amino acids. The germline V gene encodes CDR1 MNHGY and CDR2 SVAAGI. V lost 6 bases to trimming and J lost 8 bases, with 14 bases between them.

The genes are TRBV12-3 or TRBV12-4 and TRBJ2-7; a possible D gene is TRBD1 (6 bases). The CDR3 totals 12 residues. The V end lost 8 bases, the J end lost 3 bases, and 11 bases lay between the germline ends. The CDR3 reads CASWTQGYEQYF. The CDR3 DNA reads TGTGCCAGCTGGACACAGGGCTACGAGCAGTACTTC.

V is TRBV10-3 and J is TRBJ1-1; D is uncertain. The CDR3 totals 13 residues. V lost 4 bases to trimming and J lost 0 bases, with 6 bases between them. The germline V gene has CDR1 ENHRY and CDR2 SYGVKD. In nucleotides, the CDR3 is TGTGCCATCAGTGCTGGAGTGAACACTGAAGCTTTCTTT. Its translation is CAISAGVNTEAFF.

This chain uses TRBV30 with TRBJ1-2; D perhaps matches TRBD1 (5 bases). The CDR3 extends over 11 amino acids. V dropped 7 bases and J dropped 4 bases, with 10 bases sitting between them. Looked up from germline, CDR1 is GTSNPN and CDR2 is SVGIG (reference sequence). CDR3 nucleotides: TGTGCCTCCAAAGGGGTCTATGGCTACACCTTC. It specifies CASKGVYGYTF.

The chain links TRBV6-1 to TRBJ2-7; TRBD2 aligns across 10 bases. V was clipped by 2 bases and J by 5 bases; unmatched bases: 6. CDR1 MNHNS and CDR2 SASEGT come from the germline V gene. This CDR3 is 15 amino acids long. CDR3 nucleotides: TGTGCCAGCAGTGAACGGGGGCTAGCGGGGGACGAGCAGTACTTC. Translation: CASSERGLAGDEQYF.

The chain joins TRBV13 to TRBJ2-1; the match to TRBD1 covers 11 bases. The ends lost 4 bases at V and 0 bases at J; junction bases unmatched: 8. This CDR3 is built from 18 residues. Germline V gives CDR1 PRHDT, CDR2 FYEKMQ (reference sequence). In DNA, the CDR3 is TGTGCCAGCAGCTCAAGAGGGACAGGGGGATACTCCTACAATGAGCAGTTCTTC. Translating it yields CASSSRGTGGYSYNEQFF.

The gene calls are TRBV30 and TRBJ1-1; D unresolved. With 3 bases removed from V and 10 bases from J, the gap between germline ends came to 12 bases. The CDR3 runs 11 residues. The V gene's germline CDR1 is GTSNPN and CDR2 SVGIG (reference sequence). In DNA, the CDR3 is TGTGCCTGGAGGGTGGAGACGGCAGCTTTCTTT. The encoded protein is CAWRVETAAFF.

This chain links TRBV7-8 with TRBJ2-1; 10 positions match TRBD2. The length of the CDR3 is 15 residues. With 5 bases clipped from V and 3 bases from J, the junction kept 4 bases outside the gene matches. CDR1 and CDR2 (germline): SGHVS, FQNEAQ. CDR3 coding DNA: TGTGCCAGCAGCACACGGACTAGCGGCTACAATGAGCAGTTCTTC. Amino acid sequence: CASSTRTSGYNEQFF.

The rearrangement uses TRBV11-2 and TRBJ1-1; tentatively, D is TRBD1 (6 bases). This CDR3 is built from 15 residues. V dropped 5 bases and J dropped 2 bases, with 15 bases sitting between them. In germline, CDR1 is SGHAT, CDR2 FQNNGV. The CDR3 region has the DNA TGTGCCAGCAGCACCCAGGGGCTCCAAAACACTGAAGCTTTCTTT. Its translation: CASSTQGLQNTEAFF.

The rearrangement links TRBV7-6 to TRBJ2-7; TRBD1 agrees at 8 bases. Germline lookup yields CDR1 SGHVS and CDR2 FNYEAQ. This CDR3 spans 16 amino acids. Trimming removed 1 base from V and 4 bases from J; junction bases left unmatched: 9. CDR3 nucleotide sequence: TGTGCCAGCAGCTTAGGGGCAGGGGGCTATCGGTACGAGCAGTACTTC. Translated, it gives CASSLGAGGYRYEQYF.

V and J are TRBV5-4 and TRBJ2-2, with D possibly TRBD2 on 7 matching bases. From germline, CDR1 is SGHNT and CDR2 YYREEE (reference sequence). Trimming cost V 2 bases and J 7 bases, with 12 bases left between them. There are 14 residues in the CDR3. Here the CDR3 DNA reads TGTGCCAGCAGCTTCCGGGGGGCGGACGGGGAGCTGTTTTTT. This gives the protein CASSFRGADGELFF. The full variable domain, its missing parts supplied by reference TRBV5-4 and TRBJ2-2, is ETGVTQSPTHLIKTRGQQVTLRCSSQSGHNTVSWYQQALGQGPQFIFQYYREEENGRGNFPPRFSGLQFPNYSSELNVNALELDDSALYLCASSFRGADGELFFGEGSRLTVL.

This chain's CDR3 is CATKQGSHYEQYF. DNA of the CDR3: TGTGCCACCAAACAGGGTAGTCACTACGAGCAGTACTTC. The chain combines TRBV2 with TRBJ2-7; tentative D call: TRBD1 (6 bases). The CDR3 contains 13 residues. Germline CDR1 is SNHLY and CDR2 is FYNNEI. V was pared by 10 bases and J by 3 bases, with 16 bases between.

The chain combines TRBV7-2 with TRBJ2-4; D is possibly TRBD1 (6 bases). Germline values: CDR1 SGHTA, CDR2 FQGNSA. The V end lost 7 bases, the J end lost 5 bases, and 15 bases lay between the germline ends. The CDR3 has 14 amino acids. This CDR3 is CASTQPGQENIQYF. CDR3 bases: TGTGCCAGCACCCAACCGGGACAAGAAAACATTCAGTACTTC.

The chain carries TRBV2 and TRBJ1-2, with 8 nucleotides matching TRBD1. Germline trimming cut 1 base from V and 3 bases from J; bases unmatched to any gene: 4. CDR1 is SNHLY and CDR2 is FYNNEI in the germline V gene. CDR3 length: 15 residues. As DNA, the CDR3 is TGTGCCAGCAGTGAAGGACAGGGGCGATACTATGGCTACACCTTC. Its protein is CASSEGQGRYYGYTF.

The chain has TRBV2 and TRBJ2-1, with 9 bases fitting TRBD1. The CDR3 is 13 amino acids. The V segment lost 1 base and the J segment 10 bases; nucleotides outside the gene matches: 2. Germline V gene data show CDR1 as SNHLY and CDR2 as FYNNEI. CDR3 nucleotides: TGTGCCAGCAGTGAAGGGGACAGGGACGAGCAGTTCTTC. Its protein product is CASSEGDRDEQFF.

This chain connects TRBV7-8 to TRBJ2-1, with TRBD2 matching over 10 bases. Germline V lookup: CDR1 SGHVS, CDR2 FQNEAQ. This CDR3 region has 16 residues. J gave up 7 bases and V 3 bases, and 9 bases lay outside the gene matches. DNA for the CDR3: TGTGCCAGCAGCTTGCTGAGCGGGGGGGCCAAAAATGAGCAGTTCTTC. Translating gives CASSLLSGGAKNEQFF.

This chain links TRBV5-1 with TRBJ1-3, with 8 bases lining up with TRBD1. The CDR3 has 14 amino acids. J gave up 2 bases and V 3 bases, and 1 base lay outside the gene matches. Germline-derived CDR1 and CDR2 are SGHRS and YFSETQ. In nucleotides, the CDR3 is TGCGCCAGCAGCTGGGGACAGGCTGGAAACACCATATATTTT. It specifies CASSWGQAGNTIYF.

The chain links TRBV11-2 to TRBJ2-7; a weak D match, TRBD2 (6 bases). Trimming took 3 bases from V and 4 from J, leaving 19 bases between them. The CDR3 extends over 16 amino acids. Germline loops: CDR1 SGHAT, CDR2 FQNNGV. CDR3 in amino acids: CASSFTAGTGFYEQYF. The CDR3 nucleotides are TGTGCCAGCAGCTTTACCGCGGGGACGGGTTTTTACGAGCAGTACTTC.

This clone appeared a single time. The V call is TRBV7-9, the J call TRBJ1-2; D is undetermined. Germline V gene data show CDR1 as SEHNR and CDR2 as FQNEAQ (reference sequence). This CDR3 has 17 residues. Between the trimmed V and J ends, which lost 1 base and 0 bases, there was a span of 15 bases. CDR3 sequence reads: CASSLGPSIQPNYGYTF. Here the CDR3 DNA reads TGTGCCAGCAGCTTAGGGCCGTCGATTCAACCTAACTATGGCTACACCTTC.

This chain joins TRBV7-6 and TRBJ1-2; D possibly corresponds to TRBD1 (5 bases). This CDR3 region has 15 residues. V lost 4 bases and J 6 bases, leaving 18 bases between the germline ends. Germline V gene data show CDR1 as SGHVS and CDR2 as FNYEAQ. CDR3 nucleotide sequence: TGTGCCAGCAGCTCCCTGGGGCCCCGCCTGGATGGCTACACCTTC. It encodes CASSSLGPRLDGYTF.

Here the CDR3 DNA reads TGTGCCAGCACTCACCCAGGGGGCGGCACTGAAGCTTTCTTT. It yields the protein CASTHPGGGTEAFF. This chain joins TRBV18 and TRBJ1-1; 8 bases line up with TRBD1. V was clipped by 8 bases and J by 4 bases; unmatched bases: 9. Germline lookup yields CDR1 KGHSH and CDR2 LQKENI. CDR3 length equals 14 residues.

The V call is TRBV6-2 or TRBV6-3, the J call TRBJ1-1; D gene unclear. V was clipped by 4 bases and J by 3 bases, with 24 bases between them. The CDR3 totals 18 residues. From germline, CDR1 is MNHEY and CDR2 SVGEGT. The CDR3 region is CASSSIPRPGLLDTEAFF. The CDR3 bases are TGTGCCAGCAGTTCGATACCCAGGCCAGGTCTTTTGGACACTGAAGCTTTCTTT.

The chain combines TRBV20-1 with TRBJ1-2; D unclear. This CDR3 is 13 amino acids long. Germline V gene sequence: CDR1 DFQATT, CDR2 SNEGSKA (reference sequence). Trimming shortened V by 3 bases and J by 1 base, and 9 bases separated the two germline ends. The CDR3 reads CSASNGFNYGYTF. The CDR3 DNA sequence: TGCAGTGCTAGTAACGGGTTTAACTATGGCTACACCTTC.

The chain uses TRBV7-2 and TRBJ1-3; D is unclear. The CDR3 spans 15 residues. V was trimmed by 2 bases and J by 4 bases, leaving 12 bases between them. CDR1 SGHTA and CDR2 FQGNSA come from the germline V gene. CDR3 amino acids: CASSLKSGGGNTIYF. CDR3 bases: TGTGCCAGCAGCTTAAAATCGGGCGGGGGAAACACCATATATTTT. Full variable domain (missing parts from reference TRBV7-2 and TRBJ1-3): GAGVSQSPSNKVTEKGKDVELRCDPISGHTALYWYRQSLGQGLEFLIYFQGNSAPDKSGLPSDRFSAERTGGSVSTLTIQRTQQEDSAVYLCASSLKSGGGNTIYFGEGSWLTVV.

In DNA, the CDR3 is TGTGCCACCAGTGTAAACAGGGGGACCGAGCAGTACTTC. This codes for CATSVNRGTEQYF. J is TRBJ2-7 and V is TRBV24-1; 8 nucleotides agree with TRBD1. Germline V gives CDR1 KGHDR, CDR2 SFDVKD. This CDR3 is built from 13 residues. With V trimmed by 5 bases and J by 6 bases, 5 bases remained unmatched.